These 31 T cell receptor beta chains originate from one sample sequenced in a study of T cell changes during pregnancy in multiple sclerosis. TCRdb keeps only in-frame clones here, not all; method: immunoSEQ multiplex PCR. The sample lists approximately 97,000 clones; about nine tenths were seen once. The sequencing here drew on peripheral blood, taken after pregnancy. The receptor source for this set is a female donor in good health, enrolled as a control in a pregnancy study.

The gene calls are TRBV4-2 and TRBJ2-7, with 9 bases that match TRBD2. J was trimmed by 4 bases and V by 8 bases; bases with no gene match: 6. Germline V gene sequence: CDR1 LGHNA, CDR2 YNFKEQ. This CDR3 comprises 13 residues. The CDR3 here is CASGVAGAYEQYF. The CDR3 nucleotides read TGTGCCAGCGGCGTAGCGGGGGCTTACGAGCAGTACTTC.

CDR3 in amino acids: CASSSGQGSYEQYF. The CDR3 DNA sequence: TGTGCCAGCAGCTCGGGACAGGGTTCCTACGAGCAGTACTTC. The chain employs TRBV7-9 and TRBJ2-7; 9 positions match TRBD1. Germline V gene data show CDR1 as SEHNR and CDR2 as FQNEAQ (reference sequence). CDR3 size: 14 residues. The ends lost 4 bases at V and 1 base at J; junction bases unmatched: 2.

The V gene is TRBV30, the J gene TRBJ2-7; 10 positions agree with TRBD2. Unmatched junction bases numbered 2, after V lost 0 bases and J lost 6 bases. Per germline, CDR1 GTSNPN and CDR2 SVGIG (reference sequence). This CDR3 region has 13 residues. The chain's CDR3 is CAWSVSGGAEQYF. CDR3 in DNA: TGTGCCTGGAGTGTAAGCGGGGGGGCCGAGCAGTACTTC.

V gene TRBV29-1 combines with J gene TRBJ1-1; 12 positions match TRBD1. This CDR3 comprises 14 residues. Germline loops: CDR1 SQVTM, CDR2 ANQGSEA. V shed 7 bases and J 8 bases; nucleotides not matched to a gene: 11. The CDR3 region is CSASSGTGGSEAFF. The CDR3, as DNA: TGCAGCGCCTCGTCCGGGACAGGGGGCTCCGAAGCTTTCTTT.

The chain couples TRBV7-4 to TRBJ2-2; TRBD2 aligns across 11 bases. The V gene end was trimmed by 3 bases and the J gene end by 7 bases; junction bases not matched to a gene: 4. Germline V lookup: CDR1 SGHVT, CDR2 SQSDAQ. The CDR3 has 15 residues. The CDR3 DNA reads TGTGCCAGCAGCTTTAGCGGGGGGGCCGACGGGGAGCTGTTTTTT. This sequence encodes CASSFSGGADGELFF.

The gene calls are TRBV30 and TRBJ1-2; 8 bases fit TRBD1. This CDR3 has 14 residues. V trimming: 2 bases; J trimming: 5 bases; junction bases outside the gene matches: 7. Germline assignment: CDR1 GTSNPN and CDR2 SVGIG (reference sequence). The CDR3 coding sequence is TGTGCCTGGAGTCCGACAGGGGCAGGGTATGGCTACACCTTC. It yields the protein CAWSPTGAGYGYTF. The full variable domain, in which reference TRBV30 and TRBJ1-2 provide the parts outside the CDR3, is SQTIHQWPATLVQPVGSPLSLECTVEGTSNPNLYWYRQAAGRGLQLLFYSVGIGQISSEVPQNLSASRPQDRQFILSSKKLLLSDSGFYLCAWSPTGAGYGYTFGSGTRLTVV.

The V call is TRBV11-2, the J call TRBJ1-2; D is possibly TRBD1 (6 bases). V lost 5 bases and J 5 bases, leaving 21 bases between the germline ends. Looked up from germline, CDR1 is SGHAT and CDR2 is FQNNGV. The length of the CDR3 is 16 residues. As DNA, the CDR3 is TGTGCCAGCAGCCCAGGGGCAGCCATCGGTCGATATGGCTACACCTTC. It is translated as CASSPGAAIGRYGYTF.

This chain links TRBV6-4 with TRBJ1-1; 9 bases agree with TRBD1. The CDR3 covers 13 residues. Per the germline V gene, CDR1 is MRHNA and CDR2 is SNTAGT. V was clipped by 6 bases and J by 3 bases; unmatched bases: 2. In DNA, the CDR3 is TGTGCCAGCAGAAGGGACAGGGACACTGAAGCTTTCTTT. Translating gives CASRRDRDTEAFF.

J is TRBJ2-3 and V is TRBV7-3, with 10 positions matching TRBD2. CDR1 is SGHTA and CDR2 is FQGTGA in the germline V gene. Trimming at V came to 4 bases and at J to 5 bases, leaving 9 bases not matched to a gene. CDR3 length: 16 residues. The CDR3 protein is CASSSGAGGAGDTQYF. In DNA, the CDR3 is TGTGCCAGCAGCTCCGGAGCGGGGGGGGCTGGAGATACGCAGTATTTT.

The rearrangement uses TRBV5-4 and TRBJ2-2; TRBD2 is a possible D gene (6 bases). Trimming stripped 0 bases from V and 6 bases from J, with 15 bases between. The length of the CDR3 is 16 residues. Germline CDR1 and CDR2: SGHNT and YYREEE (reference sequence). Written as DNA, the CDR3 is TGTGCCAGCAGCTTGGGTCGCGGAGGGTCCCCCGGGGAGCTGTTTTTT. Translated: CASSLGRGGSPGELFF.

The chain recombines TRBV7-2 with TRBJ2-6; no clear D. CDR3 length: 15 amino acids. The V end lost 4 bases, the J end lost 1 base, and 8 bases lay between the germline ends. From germline, CDR1 is SGHTA and CDR2 FQGNSA. The CDR3: CASSSSYSGANVLTF. The CDR3 bases are TGTGCCAGCAGCTCTTCCTATTCTGGGGCCAACGTCCTGACTTTC.

With regard to this clone: Other nucleotide sequences in the sample specify the same CDR3. The chain employs TRBV15 and TRBJ2-5, with a possible D match to TRBD2 (6 bases). The CDR3 totals 14 residues. The V gene lost 1 base and the J gene lost 5 bases, with 11 bases spanning the gap. Germline V gene sequence: CDR1 LNHNV, CDR2 YYDKDF (reference sequence). CDR3 sequence (DNA): TGTGCCACCAGCAGAGTACGGAGCGGGGAGACCCAGTACTTC. This encodes CATSRVRSGETQYF. The full variable domain, rest sourced from reference TRBV15 and TRBJ2-5, is DAMVIQNPRYQVTQFGKPVTLSCSQTLNHNVMYWYQQKSSQAPKLLFHYYDKDFNNEADTPDNFQSRRPNTSFCFLDIRSPGLGDTAMYLCATSRVRSGETQYFGPGTRLLVL.

The chain combines TRBV30 with TRBJ2-1; 11 positions agree with TRBD2. This CDR3 has 14 residues. Germline CDR1 reads GTSNPN; CDR2 reads SVGIG (reference sequence). Trimming cost V 3 bases and J 9 bases; bases outside gene matches: 7. This CDR3 reads CAWSLSGGVVEQFF. The CDR3 DNA reads TGTGCCTGGAGCCTTAGCGGGGGGGTTGTTGAGCAGTTCTTC.

This clone was seen just once. This rearrangement joins TRBV15 to TRBJ2-5; possibly TRBD2 for D (5 bases). The CDR3 runs to 17 residues. Germline CDR1 and CDR2: LNHNV and YYDKDF (reference sequence). V lost 0 bases and J 5 bases, leaving 19 bases between the germline ends. The CDR3 DNA reads TGTGCCACCAGCAGAGACCCCACCCGGAGGTCTTCGGAGACCCAGTACTTC. Translating gives CATSRDPTRRSSETQYF. Filled out from reference TRBV15 and TRBJ2-5, the complete variable domain reads DAMVIQNPRYQVTQFGKPVTLSCSQTLNHNVMYWYQQKSSQAPKLLFHYYDKDFNNEADTPDNFQSRRPNTSFCFLDIRSPGLGDTAMYLCATSRDPTRRSSETQYFGPGTRLLVL.

The chain carries TRBV10-3 and TRBJ2-5; 9 bases line up with TRBD2. The germline CDR1 and CDR2 sequences are ENHRY and SYGVKD. After removal of 7 bases from V and 0 bases from J, the junction contained 0 bases not matched to a gene. The CDR3 is made up of 13 amino acids. The CDR3 region is CAIKRGDQETQYF. The CDR3 region has the DNA TGTGCCATCAAGCGGGGGGACCAAGAGACCCAGTACTTC.

The V and J genes are TRBV29-1 and TRBJ2-7; 8 bases align to TRBD1. The CDR3 sequence is 13 residues long. V lost 5 bases, J lost 0 bases, and 3 bases stayed unmatched. CDR1 SQVTM and CDR2 ANQGSEA come from the germline V gene. The CDR3 nucleotides are TGCAGCGTTACAGGGGGTAGCTCCTACGAGCAGTACTTC. This sequence encodes CSVTGGSSYEQYF.

J is TRBJ2-4 and V is TRBV6-1; the D gene is possibly TRBD1 (6 bases). V was pared by 9 bases and J by 9 bases, with 21 bases between. The length of the CDR3 is 14 residues. CDR1 and CDR2 from the germline V gene are MNHNS and SASEGT. The CDR3 is CARPGTPSRGIQYF. The CDR3 DNA reads TGTGCCAGGCCGGGGACACCTAGCCGGGGCATTCAGTACTTC.

The gene calls are TRBV6-5 and TRBJ2-7; 9 bases are shared with TRBD1. From germline, CDR1 is MNHEY and CDR2 SVGAGI. Trimming cost V 7 bases and J 6 bases; bases outside gene matches: 13. The CDR3 totals 15 residues. CDR3 in amino acids: CASNPPGTGFSEQYF. The CDR3, as DNA: TGTGCCAGCAACCCTCCCGGGACAGGGTTTTCCGAGCAGTACTTC.

The V gene is TRBV28, the J gene TRBJ2-3; D unresolved. CDR3 length: 13 amino acids. V lost 2 bases, J lost 6 bases, and 9 bases lay in between. Germline CDR1 and CDR2: MDHEN and SYDVKM. The CDR3 sequence: CASSLNVGDTQYF. CDR3 nucleotides: TGTGCCAGCAGTTTAAACGTCGGGGATACGCAGTATTTT.

The V call is TRBV5-4, the J call TRBJ2-1, with 7 bases aligning to TRBD2. Per the germline V gene, CDR1 is SGHNT and CDR2 is YYREEE (reference sequence). This CDR3 has 14 amino acids. V shed 0 bases, J shed 8 bases, and the junction held 5 bases outside the gene matches. Here the CDR3 reads CASSLVPAGDEQFF. The CDR3 nucleotides read TGTGCCAGCAGCTTGGTCCCGGCGGGGGATGAGCAGTTCTTC.

The genes are TRBV18 and TRBJ2-1; unclear D gene. Germline V gene sequence: CDR1 KGHSH, CDR2 LQKENI. The CDR3 consists of 14 residues. Trimming removed 3 bases from V and 5 bases from J, with 11 bases in between. The CDR3: CASSPETGHNEQFF. The CDR3 DNA is TGTGCCAGCTCACCCGAGACTGGTCACAATGAGCAGTTCTTC.

V gene TRBV6-4 combines with J gene TRBJ2-2; 7 bases are a match to TRBD1. V lost 2 bases to trimming and J lost 6 bases; unmatched junction nucleotides: 9. CDR1 and CDR2 (germline): MRHNA, SNTAGT. The CDR3 is made up of 16 amino acids. The CDR3 coding sequence is TGTGCCAGCAGTGACACCGACAGGGTTTCGGCCGGGGAGCTGTTTTTT. As protein: CASSDTDRVSAGELFF.

The count of this clone is one. This chain links TRBV18 with TRBJ2-3, with no clear D. Trimming stripped 4 bases from V and 2 bases from J, with 13 bases between. Germline loops: CDR1 KGHSH, CDR2 LQKENI. CDR3 length equals 15 residues. The CDR3 sequence: CASSRYSPPTDTQYF. CDR3 nucleotide sequence: TGTGCCAGCTCACGGTACTCCCCTCCCACAGATACGCAGTATTTT. Full variable domain (outside the CDR3, taken from reference TRBV18 and TRBJ2-3): NAGVMQNPRHLVRRRGQEARLRCSPMKGHSHVYWYRQLPEEGLKFMVYLQKENIIDESGMPKERFSAEFPKEGPSILRIQQVVRGDSAAYFCASSRYSPPTDTQYFGPGTRLTVL.

This sequence joins TRBV2 and TRBJ1-5; D gene uncertain. The CDR3 has 13 amino acids. Trimming cost V 5 bases and J 7 bases, with 12 bases left between them. The germline V gene encodes CDR1 SNHLY and CDR2 FYNNEI. The CDR3 DNA follows: TGTGCCAGCAGTAGGTCAGGTGAGCAGCCCCAGCATTTT. Protein sequence: CASSRSGEQPQHF.

The chain recombines TRBV11-2 with TRBJ2-3; possibly TRBD2 for D (6 bases). Germline V gene sequence: CDR1 SGHAT, CDR2 FQNNGV. This CDR3 spans 14 amino acids. Trimming left V 3 bases short and J 2 bases short, with 9 bases between. The CDR3 protein is CASSFLATTDTQYF. Here the CDR3 DNA reads TGTGCCAGCAGCTTCCTAGCGACCACAGATACGCAGTATTTT.

The chain carries TRBV5-6 and TRBJ1-4, with D perhaps matching TRBD1 (6 bases). Trimming took off 4 bases at V and 1 base at J, with 11 bases between the two ends. CDR3 size: 15 residues. Germline values: CDR1 SGHDT, CDR2 YYEEEE. The CDR3 loop reads CASSLQGLTNEKLFF. CDR3 nucleotide sequence: TGTGCCAGCAGCCTACAGGGTCTAACTAATGAAAAACTGTTTTTT. The full variable domain, rest sourced from reference TRBV5-6 and TRBJ1-4, is DAGVTQSPTHLIKTRGQQVTLRCSPKSGHDTVSWYQQALGQGPQFIFQYYEEEERQRGNFPDRFSGHQFPNYSSELNVNALLLGDSALYLCASSLQGLTNEKLFFGSGTQLSVL.

The V gene is TRBV18, the J gene TRBJ1-1; D not certain. CDR3 length: 13 residues. The germline CDR1 and CDR2 sequences are KGHSH and LQKENI. Trimming stripped 6 bases from V and 1 base from J, with 9 bases between. The CDR3 sequence is CASSPTGNTEAFF. The CDR3 nucleotides read TGTGCCAGCTCGCCCACGGGGAACACTGAAGCTTTCTTT.

The V and J genes are TRBV5-1 and TRBJ1-1, with TRBD1 matching 8 bases. J gave up 1 base and V 0 bases, and 8 bases lay outside the gene matches. Germline V lookup: CDR1 SGHRS, CDR2 YFSETQ. The CDR3 extends over 17 amino acids. CDR3 DNA: TGCGCCAGCAGCTTGGGGACAGGGACGGGATCGAACACTGAAGCTTTCTTT. Translating gives CASSLGTGTGSNTEAFF.

This chain connects TRBV27 to TRBJ1-4, with 12 bases that match TRBD1. CDR3 length equals 14 residues. The germline V gene encodes CDR1 MNHEY and CDR2 SMNVEV (reference sequence). J lost 13 bases, V lost 4 bases, and 7 bases had no gene match. CDR3 coding DNA: TGTGCCAGCAGTTCCGGGACAGGGGGCCTCGGACTGTTTTTT. This translates into CASSSGTGGLGLFF.

Note on this clone: This CDR3 is also generated by other DNA sequences in the sample. This chain joins TRBV2 and TRBJ2-2, with 7 nucleotides matching TRBD2. The V gene end was trimmed by 6 bases and the J gene end by 1 base; junction bases not matched to a gene: 5. The length of the CDR3 is 15 residues. Germline CDR1 and CDR2: SNHLY and FYNNEI. The CDR3 protein is CASRGRGRNTGELFF. CDR3 nucleotides: TGTGCCAGCAGGGGGCGGGGGAGGAACACCGGGGAGCTGTTTTTT.

The CDR3 is CASLVRYNSPLHF. DNA for the CDR3: TGTGCCAGCCTGGTGAGGTATAATTCACCCCTCCACTTT. The J gene is TRBJ1-6, the V gene TRBV2; the D is unclear. The CDR3 length is 13 residues. V gave up 8 bases and J gave up 4 bases, with 9 bases separating them. Germline V gene sequence: CDR1 SNHLY, CDR2 FYNNEI.